Presented here are 14 T cell receptor beta chains from one specimen sequenced in a study of T-cell reconstitution after alpha-beta-depleted transplantation in children. Using unique molecular identifiers, the investigators prepared the TCRbeta library. MiXCR was run by TCRdb on the PCR reads, yielding one entry per CDR3 protein. This sample has about 540,000 distinct CDR3 sequences; about 17% occur once, and the top ten carry about 3.1%. This material consisted of PBMCs from the stem cell graft donor, taken from the stem cell graft. These receptor sequences come from a human donor who donated a stem cell graft to a child with acute lymphoblastic leukemia.

This clonotype was recorded a few times. The CDR3 protein is CSVERGTGGLNTEAFF. CDR3 bases: TGCAGCGTTGAAAGAGGGACAGGGGGATTGAACACTGAAGCTTTCTTT. The chain has TRBV29-1 and TRBJ1-1; TRBD1 agrees at 11 bases. CDR1 is SQVTM and CDR2 is ANQGSEA in the germline V gene. There are 16 residues in the CDR3. V shed 2 bases and J 0 bases; nucleotides not matched to a gene: 5.

This clonotype was counted many times. CDR3 DNA sequence: TGCGCCAGCAGCCGGGACATCCCGCTATTGACTGTCAACACTGAAGCTTTCTTT. It translates to CASSRDIPLLTVNTEAFF. V is TRBV5-1 and J is TRBJ1-1; D possibly corresponds to TRBD1 (6 bases). The CDR3 sequence is 18 residues long. Per germline, CDR1 SGHRS and CDR2 YFSETQ. V gave up 4 bases and J gave up 2 bases, with 24 bases separating them.

This clonotype showed up just a few times. This chain connects TRBV4-2 to TRBJ2-7, with 9 bases lining up with TRBD2. The CDR3 contains 16 residues. Germline values: CDR1 LGHNA, CDR2 YNFKEQ. J lost 2 bases, V lost 0 bases, and 5 bases had no gene match. For the CDR3, the DNA is TGTGCCAGCAGCCAAGATCGACTAGCGGTTACCTACGAGCAGTACTTC. Protein product: CASSQDRLAVTYEQYF.

The CDR3 sequence is CASSLAVIKGLGRSTEAFF. CDR3 sequence (DNA): TGTGCCAGCAGCTTAGCGGTGATTAAAGGGTTAGGAAGGAGCACTGAAGCTTTCTTT. The V call is TRBV11-1, the J call TRBJ1-1; D not certain. The germline CDR1 and CDR2 sequences are SGHAT and FQDESV (reference sequence). V was trimmed by 0 bases and J by 4 bases, leaving 24 bases between them. The CDR3 runs 19 residues.

This clonotype was seen repeatedly, ten times or more. The chain is built from TRBV12-3 or TRBV12-4 and TRBJ1-5; no clear D. With 1 base removed from V and 2 bases from J, the gap between germline ends came to 18 bases. The CDR3 sequence is 18 residues long. CDR3 in amino acids: CASSLDSWMREGNQPQHF. CDR3 nucleotide sequence: TGTGCCAGCAGTTTAGATAGTTGGATGAGGGAAGGCAATCAGCCCCAGCATTTT.

This clonotype was seen ten or more times. The J gene is TRBJ2-3, the V gene TRBV6-1; 8 bases line up with TRBD2. The V segment lost 7 bases and the J segment 0 bases; nucleotides outside the gene matches: 3. The length of the CDR3 is 14 residues. Germline V CDR1 and CDR2: MNHNS, SASEGT. The CDR3 sequence: CASTPSGSTDTQYF. The CDR3, as DNA: TGTGCCAGCACTCCTAGCGGGAGCACAGATACGCAGTATTTT.

This clonotype was seen only a few times. V gene TRBV24-1 combines with J gene TRBJ2-5, with a tentative D call TRBD2 (7 bases). This CDR3 spans 12 amino acids. CDR1 KGHDR and CDR2 SFDVKD come from the germline V gene. Trimming shortened V by 4 bases and J by 13 bases, and 15 bases separated the two germline ends. The CDR3 region has the DNA TGTGCCACCAGTGACCCGAAGGGGGGGCCGTACTTC. This sequence encodes CATSDPKGGPYF.

In DNA, the CDR3 is TGTGCCAGCAGCCAGGGTCTCTATGGCTACACCTTC. It encodes CASSQGLYGYTF. V usage is TRBV11-2 and J usage is TRBJ1-2, with a possible D match to TRBD1 (5 bases). Trimming cost V 5 bases and J 4 bases, with 8 bases left between them. Per the germline V gene, CDR1 is SGHAT and CDR2 is FQNNGV. This CDR3 contains 12 residues.

This clonotype showed up just a few times. The chain joins TRBV5-5 to TRBJ2-5; D unresolved. Germline CDR1 is SGHKS and CDR2 is YYEKEE (reference sequence). V lost 3 bases, J lost 2 bases, and 11 bases lay in between. The CDR3 extends over 14 amino acids. Here the CDR3 reads CASSSPDGQETQYF. CDR3 sequence (DNA): TGTGCCAGCAGCTCACCCGACGGGCAAGAGACCCAGTACTTC.

The V call is TRBV6-5, the J call TRBJ2-3, with D perhaps TRBD2 (7 bases). This CDR3 is built from 13 residues. The germline V and J ends were trimmed by 2 bases and 6 bases, with 9 bases remaining between them. Per the germline V gene, CDR1 is MNHEY and CDR2 is SVGAGI. The CDR3, as DNA: TGTGCCAGCAGTTACGCGGGGGCGGATACGCAGTATTTT. Its translation: CASSYAGADTQYF.

This clonotype was counted a few times. The chain is built from TRBV6-1 and TRBJ1-1; D possibly corresponds to TRBD1 (5 bases). Deletions cut 5 bases from V and 1 base from J, with 14 bases between. This CDR3 has 15 amino acids. Germline V gives CDR1 MNHNS, CDR2 SASEGT. The CDR3: CASSLYPTGNTEAFF. The CDR3 DNA follows: TGTGCCAGCAGTCTCTACCCCACAGGGAACACTGAAGCTTTCTTT.

The rearrangement uses TRBV3-1 and TRBJ2-3, with a tentative D call TRBD2 (6 bases). Germline V gene data show CDR1 as LGHDT and CDR2 as YNNKEL (reference sequence). The CDR3 runs 14 residues. Deletions cut 4 bases from V and 6 bases from J, with 14 bases between. The CDR3 loop reads CASSPPGEDDTQYF. Written as DNA, the CDR3 is TGTGCCAGCAGCCCACCGGGGGAAGATGATACGCAGTATTTT.

In its sample, this clonotype was seen a few times. The chain carries TRBV5-1 and TRBJ2-1, with 10 bases aligning to TRBD2. The CDR3 extends over 15 amino acids. The V and J ends lost 3 bases and 7 bases, in that order; junction bases with no gene match: 7. Per the germline V gene, CDR1 is SGHRS and CDR2 is YFSETQ. CDR3 residues: CASSSAASGSNEQFF. CDR3 DNA: TGCGCCAGCAGCTCCGCGGCTAGCGGGAGTAATGAGCAGTTCTTC.

This chain joins TRBV5-5 and TRBJ2-7; 7 bases line up with TRBD1. Germline assignment: CDR1 SGHKS and CDR2 YYEKEE (reference sequence). The V gene end was trimmed by 4 bases and the J gene end by 3 bases; junction bases not matched to a gene: 4. This CDR3 has 13 residues. The CDR3 loop reads CASSVGQIYEQYF. The DNA for the CDR3 is TGTGCCAGCAGCGTGGGACAGATCTACGAGCAGTACTTC.